These 18 T cell receptor beta chains were sequenced from one sample in a study of blood T cell repertoires in COVID-19. Using immunoSEQ multiplex PCR, the repertoire was profiled, and TCRdb retains in-frame clones only, with some absent. This sample carries under 200,000 clones, about 85% of them seen once, and the ten largest clones take approximately 9.4%. Sequencing was performed on peripheral blood. These receptors all stem from a woman aged 80 or older with acute or convalescent COVID-19.

This sequence joins TRBV11-3 and TRBJ2-7, with TRBD1 identical over 7 bases. The CDR3 spans 13 residues. The germline CDR1 and CDR2 sequences are SGHNT and YENEEA. J gave up 5 bases and V 5 bases, and 6 bases lay outside the gene matches. The CDR3 sequence: CASSRTGENEQYF. CDR3 DNA sequence: TGTGCCAGCAGCCGTACAGGGGAGAACGAGCAGTACTTC.

This sequence joins TRBV19 and TRBJ1-3; 8 bases agree with TRBD1. The CDR3 is made up of 17 amino acids. The junction had 13 bases not matched to a gene; V was cut back by 2 bases and J by 7 bases. Germline V gene sequence: CDR1 LNHDA, CDR2 SQIVND (reference sequence). CDR3: CASSIWPRGTGTNTIYF. For the CDR3, the DNA is TGTGCCAGTAGTATATGGCCCCGGGGGACAGGCACCAACACCATATATTTT.

The chain carries TRBV27 and TRBJ2-1; D perhaps matches TRBD2 (6 bases). CDR1 is MNHEY and CDR2 is SMNVEV in the germline V gene (reference sequence). Trimming took 3 bases from V and 7 from J, leaving 10 bases between them. The CDR3 totals 13 residues. CDR3 in amino acids: CASSLGRSNEQFF. The CDR3 DNA reads TGTGCCAGCAGTTTGGGGAGGTCAAATGAGCAGTTCTTC.

The chain carries TRBV19 and TRBJ2-5, with TRBD2 matching over 10 bases. The V segment lost 5 bases and the J segment 5 bases; nucleotides outside the gene matches: 8. Germline-derived CDR1 and CDR2 are LNHDA and SQIVND (reference sequence). CDR3 length: 15 amino acids. CDR3 residues: CASSPLAGERETQYF. As DNA, the CDR3 is TGTGCCAGTAGTCCCCTAGCGGGGGAGCGGGAGACCCAGTACTTC. Variable domain in full (rest from reference TRBV19 and TRBJ2-5): DGGITQSPKYLFRKEGQNVTLSCEQNLNHDAMYWYRQDPGQGLRLIYYSQIVNDFQKGDIAEGYSVSREKKESFPLTVTSAQKNPTAFYLCASSPLAGERETQYFGPGTRLLVL.

The V call is TRBV5-6, the J call TRBJ2-3; perhaps TRBD1 as D (6 bases). The CDR3 spans 14 residues. Germline loops: CDR1 SGHDT, CDR2 YYEEEE. V was cut by 4 bases and J by 2 bases, with 11 bases left in between. In nucleotides, the CDR3 is TGTGCCAGCAGCCCCTGGACAGACACAGATACGCAGTATTTT. Encoded protein: CASSPWTDTDTQYF. The full variable domain, with the rest looked up from reference TRBV5-6 and TRBJ2-3, is DAGVTQSPTHLIKTRGQQVTLRCSPKSGHDTVSWYQQALGQGPQFIFQYYEEEERQRGNFPDRFSGHQFPNYSSELNVNALLLGDSALYLCASSPWTDTDTQYFGPGTRLTVL.

This clone was detected a few times. This sequence joins TRBV4-3 and TRBJ1-1, with D perhaps matching TRBD1 (5 bases). The CDR3 covers 15 residues. The V gene lost 4 bases and the J gene lost 4 bases, with 16 bases spanning the gap. Germline V gene data show CDR1 as LGHNA and CDR2 as YSLEER. This CDR3 is CASSPTAGVPTEAFF. Here the CDR3 DNA reads TGCGCCAGCAGCCCAACGGCGGGGGTTCCCACTGAAGCTTTCTTT.

This chain links TRBV5-1 with TRBJ1-5; 7 nucleotides agree with TRBD1. Trimming took 0 bases from V and 6 from J; bases not matched to a gene: 6. The CDR3 loop spans 15 amino acids. Germline CDR1 reads SGHRS; CDR2 reads YFSETQ. The chain's CDR3 is CASSLEGQGGQPQHF. Written as DNA, the CDR3 is TGCGCCAGCAGCTTGGAGGGCCAGGGGGGTCAGCCCCAGCATTTT.

The rearrangement joins TRBV18 to TRBJ2-1; no reliable D call. Germline V gene lookup returns CDR1 KGHSH and CDR2 LQKENI. The germline V and J ends were trimmed by 6 bases and 7 bases, with 7 bases remaining between them. The CDR3 is 11 residues long. The DNA for the CDR3 is TGTGCCAGCTCCCCCTCGAATGAGCAGTTCTTC. Its translation is CASSPSNEQFF.

J is TRBJ1-2 and V is TRBV27; 8 bases align to TRBD1. Trimming at V came to 5 bases and at J to 8 bases, leaving 10 bases not matched to a gene. The CDR3 contains 14 residues. In germline, CDR1 is MNHEY, CDR2 SMNVEV (reference sequence). In nucleotides, the CDR3 is TGTGCCAGCAGTCTAGGACAGGGCCTCGAGGGCTACACCTTC. The encoded protein is CASSLGQGLEGYTF.

The CDR3 loop is CASSPGQGGNTIYF. The DNA for the CDR3 is TGCGCCAGCAGCCCGGGACAGGGAGGAAACACCATATATTTT. The chain carries TRBV5-1 and TRBJ1-3, with 9 bases aligning to TRBD1. Trimming cost V 4 bases and J 4 bases; bases outside gene matches: 3. Per germline, CDR1 SGHRS and CDR2 YFSETQ. The CDR3 spans 14 residues.

Remarks on this clone: Other DNA sequences in the same sample also yield this CDR3. This chain joins TRBV20-1 and TRBJ2-3, with D possibly TRBD2 on 5 matching bases. CDR1 is DFQATT, CDR2 SNEGSKA, per germline (reference sequence). V was shortened by 6 bases and J by 4 bases, with 8 bases between the two germline ends. The CDR3 has 11 residues. The CDR3 reads CSAPGADTQYF. The CDR3 nucleotides read TGCAGTGCCCCCGGGGCAGATACGCAGTATTTT.

This clone was detected a few times. The chain has TRBV19 and TRBJ1-2; TRBD1 agrees at 9 bases. Germline V lookup: CDR1 LNHDA, CDR2 SQIVND (reference sequence). V gave up 5 bases and J gave up 6 bases; unmatched junction bases: 13. This CDR3 has 16 amino acids. The CDR3 DNA sequence: TGTGCCAGTAGTCCTACAGGGGGCGCGTCGAAAAATGGCTACACCTTC. Its translation is CASSPTGGASKNGYTF.

The gene calls are TRBV6-1 and TRBJ2-7, with 9 positions matching TRBD1. This CDR3 is built from 18 residues. V trimming: 2 bases; J trimming: 2 bases; junction bases outside the gene matches: 13. Germline loops: CDR1 MNHNS, CDR2 SASEGT. The CDR3 region has the DNA TGTGCCAGCAGTGAATTGATCGTGGGTGGGACAGGGCCCTACGAGCAGTACTTC. Encoded protein: CASSELIVGGTGPYEQYF.

V gene TRBV7-2 combines with J gene TRBJ1-3; maybe TRBD1 (6 bases). The V gene lost 5 bases and the J gene lost 4 bases, with 15 bases spanning the gap. Looked up from germline, CDR1 is SGHTA and CDR2 is FQGNSA. The CDR3 is 15 residues long. CDR3 region: CASSANRAPGNTIYF. In DNA form, the CDR3 reads TGTGCCAGCAGCGCAAACAGGGCACCCGGAAACACCATATATTTT.

The rearrangement uses TRBV18 and TRBJ2-4; unclear D gene. The CDR3 consists of 13 residues. With 4 bases removed from V and 7 bases from J, the gap between germline ends came to 11 bases. Germline V CDR1 and CDR2: KGHSH, LQKENI. CDR3 in amino acids: CASSRLNGNIQYF. The CDR3 DNA sequence: TGTGCCAGCTCACGACTCAACGGGAACATTCAGTACTTC. The full variable domain, with the rest looked up from reference TRBV18 and TRBJ2-4, is NAGVMQNPRHLVRRRGQEARLRCSPMKGHSHVYWYRQLPEEGLKFMVYLQKENIIDESGMPKERFSAEFPKEGPSILRIQQVVRGDSAAYFCASSRLNGNIQYFGAGTRLSVL.

This sequence joins TRBV5-6 and TRBJ2-1, with 11 bases that match TRBD2. The CDR3 has 14 residues. The germline V gene has CDR1 SGHDT and CDR2 YYEEEE. The V gene end was trimmed by 4 bases and the J gene end by 15 bases; junction bases not matched to a gene: 12. Here the CDR3 reads CASSRPLAGGPRFF. The CDR3 DNA is TGTGCCAGCAGCCGACCCCTAGCGGGGGGTCCTCGGTTCTTC.

CDR3 in DNA: TGCGCCAGCAGCTTGGCCTTCGCGGGGGGTCACAATGAGCAGTTCTTC. Translated: CASSLAFAGGHNEQFF. The rearrangement links TRBV5-1 to TRBJ2-1, with 8 bases fitting TRBD2. V shed 0 bases, J shed 5 bases, and the junction held 7 bases outside the gene matches. CDR1 and CDR2 (germline): SGHRS, YFSETQ. The CDR3 spans 16 residues.

The chain couples TRBV19 to TRBJ1-4; 7 bases agree with TRBD1. This CDR3 is built from 18 residues. The junction had 14 bases not matched to a gene; V was cut back by 3 bases and J by 4 bases. Per germline, CDR1 LNHDA and CDR2 SQIVND (reference sequence). CDR3: CASSIPRDSANYNEKLFF. CDR3 in DNA: TGTGCCAGTAGTATCCCCCGGGACAGCGCAAACTATAATGAAAAACTGTTTTTT.